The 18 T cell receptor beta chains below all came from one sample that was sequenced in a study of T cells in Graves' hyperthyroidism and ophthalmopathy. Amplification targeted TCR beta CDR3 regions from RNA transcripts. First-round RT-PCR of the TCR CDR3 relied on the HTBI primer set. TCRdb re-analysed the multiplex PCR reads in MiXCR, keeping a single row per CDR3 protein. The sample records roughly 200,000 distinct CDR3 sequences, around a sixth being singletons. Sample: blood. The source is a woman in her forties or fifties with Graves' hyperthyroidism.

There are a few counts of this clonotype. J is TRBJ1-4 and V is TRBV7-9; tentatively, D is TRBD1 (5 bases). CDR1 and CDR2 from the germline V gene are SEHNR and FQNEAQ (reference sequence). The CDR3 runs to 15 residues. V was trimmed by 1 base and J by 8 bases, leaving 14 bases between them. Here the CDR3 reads CASSLVKGQGEKLFF. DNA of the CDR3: TGTGCCAGCAGCTTAGTGAAGGGCCAGGGAGAAAAACTGTTTTTT. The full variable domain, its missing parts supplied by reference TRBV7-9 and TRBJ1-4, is DTGVSQNPRHKITKRGQNVTFRCDPISEHNRLYWYRQTLGQGPEFLTYFQNEAQLEKSRLLSDRFSAERPKGSFSTLEIQRTEQGDSAMYLCASSLVKGQGEKLFFGSGTQLSVL.

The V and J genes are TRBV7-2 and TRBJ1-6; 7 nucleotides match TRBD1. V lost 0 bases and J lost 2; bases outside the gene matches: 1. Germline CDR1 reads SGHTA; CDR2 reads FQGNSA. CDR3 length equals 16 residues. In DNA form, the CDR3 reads TGTGCCAGCAGCTTAGCCGGACAGGCCTATAATTCACCCCTCCACTTT. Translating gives CASSLAGQAYNSPLHF.

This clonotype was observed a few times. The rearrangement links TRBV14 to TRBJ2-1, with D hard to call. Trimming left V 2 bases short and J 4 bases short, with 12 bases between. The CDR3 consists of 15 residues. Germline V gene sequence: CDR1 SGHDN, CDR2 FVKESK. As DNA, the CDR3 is TGTGCCAGCAGCCAAAATCTACTTGGGTACAATGAGCAGTTCTTC. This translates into CASSQNLLGYNEQFF.

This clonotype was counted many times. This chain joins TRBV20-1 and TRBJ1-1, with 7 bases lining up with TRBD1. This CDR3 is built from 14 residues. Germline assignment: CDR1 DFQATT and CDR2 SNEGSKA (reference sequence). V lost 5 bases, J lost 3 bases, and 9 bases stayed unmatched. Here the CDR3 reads CSALTGEGHTEAFF. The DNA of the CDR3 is TGCAGTGCTCTAACAGGGGAAGGCCACACTGAAGCTTTCTTT.

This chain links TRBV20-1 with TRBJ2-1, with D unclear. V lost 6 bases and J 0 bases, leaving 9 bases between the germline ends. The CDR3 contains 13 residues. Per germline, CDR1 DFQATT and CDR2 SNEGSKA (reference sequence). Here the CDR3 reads CSAISPSYNEQFF. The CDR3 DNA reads TGCAGTGCCATTAGTCCCTCCTACAATGAGCAGTTCTTC.

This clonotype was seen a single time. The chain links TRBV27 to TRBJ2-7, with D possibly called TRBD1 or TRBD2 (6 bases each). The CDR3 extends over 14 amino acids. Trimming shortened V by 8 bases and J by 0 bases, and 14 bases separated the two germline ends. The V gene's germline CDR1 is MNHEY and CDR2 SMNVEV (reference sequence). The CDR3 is CASLGGGPSYEQYF. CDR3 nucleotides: TGTGCCAGCCTGGGGGGCGGGCCCTCCTACGAGCAGTACTTC.

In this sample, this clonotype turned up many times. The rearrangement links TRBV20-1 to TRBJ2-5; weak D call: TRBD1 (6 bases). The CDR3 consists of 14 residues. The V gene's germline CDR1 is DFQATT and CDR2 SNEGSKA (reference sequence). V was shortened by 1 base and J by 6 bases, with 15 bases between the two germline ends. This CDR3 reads CSARGWDTLKTQYF. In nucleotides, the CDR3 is TGCAGTGCTAGAGGGTGGGACACGCTCAAGACCCAGTACTTC.

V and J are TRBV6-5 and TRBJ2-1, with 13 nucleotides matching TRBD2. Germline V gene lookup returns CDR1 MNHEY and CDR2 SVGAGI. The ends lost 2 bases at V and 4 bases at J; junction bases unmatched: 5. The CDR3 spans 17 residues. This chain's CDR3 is CASSYHSTSGRYNEQFF. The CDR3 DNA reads TGTGCCAGCAGTTACCATTCGACTAGCGGGAGGTACAATGAGCAGTTCTTC.

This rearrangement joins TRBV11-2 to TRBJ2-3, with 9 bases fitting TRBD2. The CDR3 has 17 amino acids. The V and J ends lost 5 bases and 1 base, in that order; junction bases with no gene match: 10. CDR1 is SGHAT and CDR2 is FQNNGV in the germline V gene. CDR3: CASSQDRGGRGTDTQYF. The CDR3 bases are TGTGCCAGCAGCCAAGATCGGGGCGGGAGGGGCACAGATACGCAGTATTTT.

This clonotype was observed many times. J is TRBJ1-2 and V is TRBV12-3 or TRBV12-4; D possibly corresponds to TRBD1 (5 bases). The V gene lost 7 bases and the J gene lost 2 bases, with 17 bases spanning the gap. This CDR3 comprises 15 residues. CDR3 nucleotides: TGTGCCAGCACTCCTTCGGGGCCTACGAACTATGGCTACACCTTC. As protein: CASTPSGPTNYGYTF.

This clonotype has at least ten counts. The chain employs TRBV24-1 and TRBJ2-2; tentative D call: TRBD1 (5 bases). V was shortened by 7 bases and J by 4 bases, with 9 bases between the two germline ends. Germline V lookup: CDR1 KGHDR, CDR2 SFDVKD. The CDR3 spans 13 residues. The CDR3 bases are TGTGCCACCAGAGCAGGGTTCACCGGGGAGCTGTTTTTT. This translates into CATRAGFTGELFF.

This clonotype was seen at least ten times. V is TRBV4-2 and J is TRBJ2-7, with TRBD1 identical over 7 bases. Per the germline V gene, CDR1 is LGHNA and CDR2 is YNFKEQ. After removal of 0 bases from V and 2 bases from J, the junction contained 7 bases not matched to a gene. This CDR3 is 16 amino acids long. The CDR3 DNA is TGTGCCAGCAGCCAAGACACGGACAGGTCCGCCTACGAGCAGTACTTC. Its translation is CASSQDTDRSAYEQYF.

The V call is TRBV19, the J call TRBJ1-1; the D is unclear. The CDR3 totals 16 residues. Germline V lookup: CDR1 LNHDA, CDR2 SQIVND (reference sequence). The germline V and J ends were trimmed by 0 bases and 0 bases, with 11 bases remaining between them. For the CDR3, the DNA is TGTGCCAGTAGTATAGATCCGACACTAATGAACACTGAAGCTTTCTTT. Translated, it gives CASSIDPTLMNTEAFF. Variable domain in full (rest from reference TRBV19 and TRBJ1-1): DGGITQSPKYLFRKEGQNVTLSCEQNLNHDAMYWYRQDPGQGLRLIYYSQIVNDFQKGDIAEGYSVSREKKESFPLTVTSAQKNPTAFYLCASSIDPTLMNTEAFFGQGTRLTVV.

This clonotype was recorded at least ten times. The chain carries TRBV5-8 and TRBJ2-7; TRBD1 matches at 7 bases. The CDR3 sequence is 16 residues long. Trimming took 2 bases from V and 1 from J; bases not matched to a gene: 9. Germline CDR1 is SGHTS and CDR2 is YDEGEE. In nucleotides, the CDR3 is TGTGCCAGCAGCTTAGAAGACAGGGATGGGTCCTACGAGCAGTACTTC. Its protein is CASSLEDRDGSYEQYF.

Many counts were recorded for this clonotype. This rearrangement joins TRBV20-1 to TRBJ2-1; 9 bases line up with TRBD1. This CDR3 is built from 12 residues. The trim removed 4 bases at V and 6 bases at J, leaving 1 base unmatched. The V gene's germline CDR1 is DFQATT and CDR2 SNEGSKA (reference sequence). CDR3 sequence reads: CSATDRGNEQFF. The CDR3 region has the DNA TGCAGTGCTACGGACAGGGGCAATGAGCAGTTCTTC.

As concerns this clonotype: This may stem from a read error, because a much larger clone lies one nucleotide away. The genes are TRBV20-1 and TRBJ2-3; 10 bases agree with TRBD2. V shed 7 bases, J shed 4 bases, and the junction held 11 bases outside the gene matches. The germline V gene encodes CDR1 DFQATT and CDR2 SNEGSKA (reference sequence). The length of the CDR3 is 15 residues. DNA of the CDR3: TGCAGTGTATCCGGGACTAGCGTTTTTCCAGATACGCAGTATTTT. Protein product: CSVSGTSVFPDTQYF.

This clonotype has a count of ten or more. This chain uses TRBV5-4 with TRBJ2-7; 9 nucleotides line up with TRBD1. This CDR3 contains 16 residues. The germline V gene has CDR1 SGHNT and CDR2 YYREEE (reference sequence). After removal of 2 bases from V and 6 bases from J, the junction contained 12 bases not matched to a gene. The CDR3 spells CASSLPQGAQRGEQYF. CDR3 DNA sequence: TGTGCCAGCAGCTTACCACAGGGGGCGCAAAGGGGCGAGCAGTACTTC.

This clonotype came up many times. The chain's CDR3 is CASSPSGGSRNTEAFF. CDR3 DNA sequence: TGTGCCAGTAGTCCCTCAGGGGGATCTAGGAACACTGAAGCTTTCTTT. The J gene is TRBJ1-1, the V gene TRBV19; 7 nucleotides line up with TRBD1. The CDR3 length is 16 residues. Looked up from germline, CDR1 is LNHDA and CDR2 is SQIVND (reference sequence). The junction had 10 bases not matched to a gene; V was cut back by 5 bases and J by 1 base.